This T cell receptor beta chain originates from a study of blood T cell repertoires in COVID-19. Looking at the study overall: Sample material is recorded as cDNA or gDNA derived from T cells, B-cell-depleted T cells, or PBMCs.

With V trimmed by 5 bases and J by 7 bases, 5 bases remained unmatched. The CDR3 sequence is 14 residues long. The germline CDR1 and CDR2 sequences are SGHNT and YYREEE (reference sequence). Libraries were prepared by immunoSEQ multiplex PCR; TCRdb keeps only in-frame clonotypes and omits some of them. The data show about 80,000 clones, around 85% seen once. The chain uses TRBV5-4 and TRBJ2-4; 11 nucleotides line up with TRBD1. This clonotype was sampled from a man over 45 with COVID-19, enrolled during active disease. The source material was peripheral blood. CDR3 bases: TGTGCCAGCAGTTCGAGGGACAGGGGGAACATTCAGTACTTC. Its translation is CASSSRDRGNIQYF.